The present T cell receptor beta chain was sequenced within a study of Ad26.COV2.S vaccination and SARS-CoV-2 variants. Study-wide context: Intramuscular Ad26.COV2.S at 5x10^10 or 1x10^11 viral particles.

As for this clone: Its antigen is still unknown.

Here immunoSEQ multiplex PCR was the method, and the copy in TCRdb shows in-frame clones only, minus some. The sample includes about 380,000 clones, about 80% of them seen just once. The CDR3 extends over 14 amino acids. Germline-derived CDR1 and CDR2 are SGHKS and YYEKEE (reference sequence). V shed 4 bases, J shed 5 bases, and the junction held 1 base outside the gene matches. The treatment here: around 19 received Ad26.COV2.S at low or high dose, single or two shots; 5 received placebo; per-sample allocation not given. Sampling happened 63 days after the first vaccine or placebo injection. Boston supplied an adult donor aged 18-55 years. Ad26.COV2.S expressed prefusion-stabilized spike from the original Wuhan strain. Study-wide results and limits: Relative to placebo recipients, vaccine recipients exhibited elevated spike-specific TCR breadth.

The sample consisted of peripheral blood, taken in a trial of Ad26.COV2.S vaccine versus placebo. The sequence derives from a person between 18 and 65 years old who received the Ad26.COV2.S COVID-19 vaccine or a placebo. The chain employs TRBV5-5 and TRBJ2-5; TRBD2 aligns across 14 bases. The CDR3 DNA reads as TGTGCCAGCAGCCGGACTAGCGGGGGGGAGACCCAGTACTTC. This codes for CASSRTSGGETQYF. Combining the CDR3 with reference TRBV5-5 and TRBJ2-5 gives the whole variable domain DAGVTQSPTHLIKTRGQQVTLRCSPISGHKSVSWYQQVLGQGPQFIFQYYEKEERGRGNFPDRFSARQFPNYSSELNVNALLLGDSALYLCASSRTSGGETQYFGPGTRLLVL.